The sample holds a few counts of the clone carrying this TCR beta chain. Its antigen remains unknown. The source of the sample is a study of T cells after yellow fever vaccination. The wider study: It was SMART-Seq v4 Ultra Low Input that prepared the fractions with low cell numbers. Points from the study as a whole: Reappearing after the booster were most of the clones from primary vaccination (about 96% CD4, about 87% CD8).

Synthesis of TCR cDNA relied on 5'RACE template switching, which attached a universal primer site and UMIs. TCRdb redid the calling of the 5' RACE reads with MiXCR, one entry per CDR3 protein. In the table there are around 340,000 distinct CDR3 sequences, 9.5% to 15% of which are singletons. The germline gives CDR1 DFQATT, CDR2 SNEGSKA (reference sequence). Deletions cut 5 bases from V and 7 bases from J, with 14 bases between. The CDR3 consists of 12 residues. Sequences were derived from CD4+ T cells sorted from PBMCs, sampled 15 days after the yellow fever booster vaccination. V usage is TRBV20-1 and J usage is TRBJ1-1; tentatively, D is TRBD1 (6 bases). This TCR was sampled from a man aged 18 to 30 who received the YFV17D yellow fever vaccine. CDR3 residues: CSAVGGGVEAFF. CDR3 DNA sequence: TGCAGTGCTGTCGGGGGCGGGGTTGAAGCTTTCTTT.